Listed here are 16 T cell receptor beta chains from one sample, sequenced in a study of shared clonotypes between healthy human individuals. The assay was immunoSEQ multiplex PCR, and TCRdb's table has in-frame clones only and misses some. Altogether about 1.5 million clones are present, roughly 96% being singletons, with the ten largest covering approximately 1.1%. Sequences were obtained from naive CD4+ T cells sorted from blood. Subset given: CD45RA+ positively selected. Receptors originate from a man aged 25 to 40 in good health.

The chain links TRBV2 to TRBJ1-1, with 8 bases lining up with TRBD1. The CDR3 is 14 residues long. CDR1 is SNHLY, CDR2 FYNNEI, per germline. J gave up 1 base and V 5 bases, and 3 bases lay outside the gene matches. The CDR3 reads CASSNGQGNTEAFF. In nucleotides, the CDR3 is TGTGCCAGCAGTAACGGACAGGGGAACACTGAAGCTTTCTTT.

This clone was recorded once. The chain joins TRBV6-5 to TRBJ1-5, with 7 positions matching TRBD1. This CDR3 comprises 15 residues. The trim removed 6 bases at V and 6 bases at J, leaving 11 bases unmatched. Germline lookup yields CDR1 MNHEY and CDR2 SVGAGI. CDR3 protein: CASRRDSLSVQPQHF. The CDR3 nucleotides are TGTGCCAGCAGGCGGGACAGCCTTTCTGTTCAGCCCCAGCATTTT.

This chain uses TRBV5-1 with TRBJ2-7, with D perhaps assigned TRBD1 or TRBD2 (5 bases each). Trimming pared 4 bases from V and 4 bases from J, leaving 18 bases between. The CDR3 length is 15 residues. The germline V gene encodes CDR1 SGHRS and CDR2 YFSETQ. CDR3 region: CASSPARLEGYEQYF. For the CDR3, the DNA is TGCGCCAGCAGCCCGGCGCGGCTAGAGGGGTACGAGCAGTACTTC.

CDR3 bases: TGTGCCAGCAGTCTGAACCGGGACAGGTCCCATGACTACACCTTC. It translates to CASSLNRDRSHDYTF. This sequence joins TRBV6-5 and TRBJ1-2; 8 positions match TRBD1. CDR3 size: 15 residues. In germline, CDR1 is MNHEY, CDR2 SVGAGI. Unmatched junction bases numbered 15, after V lost 5 bases and J lost 10 bases.

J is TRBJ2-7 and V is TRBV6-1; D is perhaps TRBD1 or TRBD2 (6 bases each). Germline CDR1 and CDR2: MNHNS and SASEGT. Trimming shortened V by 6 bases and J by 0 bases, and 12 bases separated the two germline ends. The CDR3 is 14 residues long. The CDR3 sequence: CASRLADSSYEQYF. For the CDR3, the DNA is TGTGCCAGCAGATTAGCGGACAGCTCCTACGAGCAGTACTTC.

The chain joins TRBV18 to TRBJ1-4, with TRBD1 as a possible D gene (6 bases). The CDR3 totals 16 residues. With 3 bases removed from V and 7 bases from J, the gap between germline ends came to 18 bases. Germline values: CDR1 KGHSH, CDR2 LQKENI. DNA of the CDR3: TGTGCCAGCTCACCCCCCCAACAGGGAAGGACTGAAAAACTGTTTTTT. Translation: CASSPPQQGRTEKLFF.

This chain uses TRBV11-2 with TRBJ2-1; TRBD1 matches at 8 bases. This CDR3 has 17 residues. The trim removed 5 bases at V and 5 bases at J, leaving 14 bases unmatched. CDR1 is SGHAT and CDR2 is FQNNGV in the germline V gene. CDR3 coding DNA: TGTGCCAGCAGCATTCGCGACAGGGGAAACATCAACAATGAGCAGTTCTTC. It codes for CASSIRDRGNINNEQFF.

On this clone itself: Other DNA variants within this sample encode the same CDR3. For the CDR3, the DNA is TGTGCCAGCAGCTTGAGGGGCTCTGGGGCCAACGTCCTGACTTTC. It translates to CASSLRGSGANVLTF. The V and J genes are TRBV28 and TRBJ2-6; D assignment may be TRBD1 or TRBD2 (5 bases each). The CDR3 spans 15 residues. Germline V CDR1 and CDR2: MDHEN, SYDVKM. V dropped 6 bases and J dropped 0 bases, with 9 bases sitting between them.

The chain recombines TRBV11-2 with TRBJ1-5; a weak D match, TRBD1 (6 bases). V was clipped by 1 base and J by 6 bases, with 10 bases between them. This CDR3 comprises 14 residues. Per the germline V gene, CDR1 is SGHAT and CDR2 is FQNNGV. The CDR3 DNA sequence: TGTGCCAGCAGCTTAGGCAGGGGCCGTCAGCCCCAGCATTTT. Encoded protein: CASSLGRGRQPQHF.

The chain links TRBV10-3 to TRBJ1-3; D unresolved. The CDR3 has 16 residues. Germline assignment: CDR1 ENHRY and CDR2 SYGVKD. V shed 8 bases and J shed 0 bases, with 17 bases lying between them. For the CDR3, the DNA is TGTGCCATCCGGGAGGACGGCGTCAACTCTGGAAACACCATATATTTT. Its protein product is CAIREDGVNSGNTIYF.

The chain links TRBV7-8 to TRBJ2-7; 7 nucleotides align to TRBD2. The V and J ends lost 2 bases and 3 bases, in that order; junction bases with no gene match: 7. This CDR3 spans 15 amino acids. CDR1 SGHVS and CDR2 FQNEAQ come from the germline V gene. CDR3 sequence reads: CASSLLWEGDYEQYF. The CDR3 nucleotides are TGTGCCAGCAGCTTACTCTGGGAGGGAGACTACGAGCAGTACTTC.

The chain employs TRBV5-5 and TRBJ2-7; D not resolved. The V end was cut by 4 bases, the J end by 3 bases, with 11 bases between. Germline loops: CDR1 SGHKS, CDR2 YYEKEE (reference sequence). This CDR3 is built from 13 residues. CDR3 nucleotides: TGTGCCAGCAGCCCCGGTGGCCTCTACGAGCAGTACTTC. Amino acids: CASSPGGLYEQYF.

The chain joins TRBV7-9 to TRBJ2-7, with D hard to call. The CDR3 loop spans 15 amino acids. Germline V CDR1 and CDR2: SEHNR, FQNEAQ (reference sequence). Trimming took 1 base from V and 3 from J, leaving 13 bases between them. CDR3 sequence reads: CASSLDIRAGYEQYF. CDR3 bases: TGTGCCAGCAGCTTAGACATCCGGGCTGGCTACGAGCAGTACTTC.

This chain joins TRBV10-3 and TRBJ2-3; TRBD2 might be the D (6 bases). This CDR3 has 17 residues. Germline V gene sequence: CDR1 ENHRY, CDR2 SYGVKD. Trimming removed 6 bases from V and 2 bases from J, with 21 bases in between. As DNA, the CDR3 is TGTGCCATCAGCAAATGGGGGGAGCAAACTTCCACAGATACGCAGTATTTT. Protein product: CAISKWGEQTSTDTQYF.

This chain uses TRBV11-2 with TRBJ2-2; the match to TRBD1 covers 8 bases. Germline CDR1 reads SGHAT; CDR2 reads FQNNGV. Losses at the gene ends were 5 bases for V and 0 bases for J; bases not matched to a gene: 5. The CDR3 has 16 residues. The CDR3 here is CASSLIRGPNTGELFF. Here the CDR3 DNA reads TGTGCCAGCAGCCTAATCAGGGGGCCGAACACCGGGGAGCTGTTTTTT.

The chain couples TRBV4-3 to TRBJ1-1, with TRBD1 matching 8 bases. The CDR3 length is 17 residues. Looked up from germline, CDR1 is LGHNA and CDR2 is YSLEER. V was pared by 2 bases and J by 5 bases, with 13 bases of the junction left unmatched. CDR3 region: CASSQSVATGVGTEAFF. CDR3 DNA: TGCGCCAGCAGCCAATCAGTGGCGACAGGGGTTGGGACTGAAGCTTTCTTT.